This passage covers 16 T cell receptor beta chains from one sample sequenced in a study of OX40 agonist ivuxolimab in advanced cancers. The assay was immunoSEQ multiplex PCR, and TCRdb's table has in-frame clones only and misses some. The sample records around 10,000 clones, about nine tenths being singletons. The source was CD4+ or CD8+ T cells sorted from blood, collected in a trial of the OX40 agonist ivuxolimab. These receptors were obtained from an adult with an advanced solid tumor such as melanoma, head and neck, liver or kidney cancer.

V gene TRBV27 combines with J gene TRBJ1-5; D remains unclear. Germline CDR1 reads MNHEY; CDR2 reads SMNVEV (reference sequence). The CDR3 is 17 residues long. Deletions cut 0 bases from V and 3 bases from J, with 15 bases between. The CDR3 loop reads CASSLSLGGFNNQPQHF. CDR3 sequence (DNA): TGTGCCAGCAGTTTATCGTTGGGTGGTTTTAACAATCAGCCCCAGCATTTT.

The chain carries TRBV7-9 and TRBJ2-7, with TRBD2 identical over 10 bases. The V gene's germline CDR1 is SEHNR and CDR2 FQNEAQ (reference sequence). CDR3 length equals 14 residues. The ends lost 4 bases at V and 3 bases at J; junction bases unmatched: 3. The CDR3 reads CASSSGLALYEQYF. DNA for the CDR3: TGTGCCAGCAGCTCGGGACTAGCGCTCTACGAGCAGTACTTC.

The chain is built from TRBV7-9 and TRBJ1-1, with a weak D call TRBD1 (6 bases). This CDR3 spans 16 amino acids. The V gene lost 1 base and the J gene lost 5 bases, with 17 bases spanning the gap. Germline CDR1 and CDR2: SEHNR and FQNEAQ (reference sequence). CDR3 in amino acids: CASSLGRGRLGTEAFF. For the CDR3, the DNA is TGTGCCAGCAGCTTAGGCAGGGGACGGCTCGGGACTGAAGCTTTCTTT.

This clone appeared a single time. The J gene is TRBJ2-2, the V gene TRBV9, with D hard to call. Germline V gives CDR1 SGDLS, CDR2 YYNGEE. This CDR3 contains 14 residues. V lost 0 bases and J lost 5, with 8 bases in between. In DNA form, the CDR3 reads TGTGCCAGCAGCGTAGGTGGACGGACCGGGGAGCTGTTTTTT. Its translation is CASSVGGRTGELFF. Variable domain in full (rest from reference TRBV9 and TRBJ2-2): DSGVTQTPKHLITATGQRVTLRCSPRSGDLSVYWYQQSLDQGLQFLIQYYNGEERAKGNILERFSAQQFPDLHSELNLSSLELGDSALYFCASSVGGRTGELFFGEGSRLTVL.

The chain is built from TRBV13 and TRBJ2-5; D is perhaps TRBD2 (5 bases). This CDR3 is built from 15 residues. The germline gives CDR1 PRHDT, CDR2 FYEKMQ (reference sequence). V lost 0 bases, J lost 1 base, and 9 bases lay in between. The CDR3 here is CASSLGGVGQETQYF. DNA for the CDR3: TGTGCCAGCAGCTTAGGCGGGGTCGGCCAAGAGACCCAGTACTTC.

The V call is TRBV27, the J call TRBJ1-2, with a weak D call TRBD1 (6 bases). Germline V gene data show CDR1 as MNHEY and CDR2 as SMNVEV (reference sequence). V was trimmed by 8 bases and J by 2 bases, leaving 30 bases between them. The CDR3 loop spans 19 amino acids. The DNA for the CDR3 is TGTGCCAGCGCGCAACGACCTAGTTCTCTGTCGGGACAAAACTATGGCTACACCTTC. Protein sequence: CASAQRPSSLSGQNYGYTF.

This clone was recorded only once. The chain uses TRBV9 and TRBJ2-1; 8 nucleotides align to TRBD1. The CDR3 sequence is 15 residues long. The germline CDR1 and CDR2 sequences are SGDLS and YYNGEE. Unmatched junction bases numbered 6, after V lost 3 bases and J lost 4 bases. CDR3 amino acids: CASSDTGGPYNEQFF. CDR3 DNA: TGTGCCAGCAGCGACACAGGGGGGCCTTACAATGAGCAGTTCTTC.

This clone turned up a few times. The chain recombines TRBV6-1 with TRBJ2-3; D may match TRBD1 or TRBD2 (5 bases each). This CDR3 contains 16 residues. V lost 1 base, J lost 0 bases, and 11 bases lay in between. Germline loops: CDR1 MNHNS, CDR2 SASEGT. CDR3 in DNA: TGTGCCAGCAGTGAAGGTCCCGGGGACAGCACAGATACGCAGTATTTT. Translating it yields CASSEGPGDSTDTQYF.

V gene TRBV7-9 combines with J gene TRBJ1-2; 9 bases line up with TRBD1. The germline V gene encodes CDR1 SEHNR and CDR2 FQNEAQ (reference sequence). V dropped 1 base and J dropped 7; count of bases not matched to a gene: 7. The CDR3 has 15 amino acids. The CDR3: CASSLGGTGIGGYTF. The DNA of the CDR3 is TGTGCCAGCAGCTTAGGTGGGACAGGGATAGGTGGCTACACCTTC.

CDR3 in DNA: TGTGCCATCAGTGAGCTGCAGGCCAATCAGCCCCAGCATTTT. This sequence encodes CAISELQANQPQHF. The chain is built from TRBV10-3 and TRBJ1-5; no reliable D call. V was cut by 2 bases and J by 3 bases, with 8 bases left in between. The CDR3 is 14 residues long. Per germline, CDR1 ENHRY and CDR2 SYGVKD.

This chain joins TRBV7-6 and TRBJ2-1; D perhaps matches TRBD2 (6 bases). CDR1 is SGHVS, CDR2 FNYEAQ, per germline. The CDR3 is 16 residues long. The ends were cut back, 4 bases at V and 7 bases at J, with 20 bases in the middle. Here the CDR3 DNA reads TGTGCCAGCAGCTGGATCGGAGGGAGTTACGGGAATGAGCAGTTCTTC. The encoded protein is CASSWIGGSYGNEQFF.

The rearrangement uses TRBV10-1 and TRBJ2-2, with TRBD1 as a possible D gene (6 bases). The CDR3 is 16 amino acids. The germline V and J ends were trimmed by 4 bases and 0 bases, with 12 bases remaining between them. Germline V lookup: CDR1 WNHNN, CDR2 SYGVQD (reference sequence). CDR3 amino acids: CASSVDTGPNTGELFF. CDR3 coding DNA: TGCGCCAGCAGTGTTGACACAGGGCCGAACACCGGGGAGCTGTTTTTT.

The chain combines TRBV9 with TRBJ2-7; 9 positions agree with TRBD1. The CDR3 covers 13 residues. Germline trimming cut 4 bases from V and 3 bases from J; bases unmatched to any gene: 2. Germline CDR1 reads SGDLS; CDR2 reads YYNGEE. This CDR3 is CASSSGQGYEQYF. The CDR3 DNA reads as TGTGCCAGCAGCTCGGGACAGGGCTACGAGCAGTACTTC. Together with reference TRBV9 and TRBJ2-7, the CDR3 gives the full variable domain: DSGVTQTPKHLITATGQRVTLRCSPRSGDLSVYWYQQSLDQGLQFLIQYYNGEERAKGNILERFSAQQFPDLHSELNLSSLELGDSALYFCASSSGQGYEQYFGPGTRLTVT.

The chain joins TRBV7-6 to TRBJ2-7, with TRBD1 identical over 7 bases. The V gene end was trimmed by 1 base and the J gene end by 6 bases; junction bases not matched to a gene: 6. Germline lookup yields CDR1 SGHVS and CDR2 FNYEAQ. The CDR3 has 14 amino acids. The CDR3 protein is CASSLGFPGGEQYF. CDR3 DNA sequence: TGTGCCAGCAGCTTAGGGTTCCCAGGGGGCGAGCAGTACTTC.

This chain links TRBV5-6 with TRBJ1-5, with D hard to call. The V end was cut by 3 bases, the J end by 6 bases, with 16 bases between. The CDR3 is made up of 15 amino acids. Germline V gene lookup returns CDR1 SGHDT and CDR2 YYEEEE. The CDR3 spells CASSYGVRVGQPQHF. The CDR3 region has the DNA TGTGCCAGCAGCTACGGGGTGAGGGTTGGTCAGCCCCAGCATTTT.

The V gene is TRBV7-8, the J gene TRBJ2-1; 12 bases fit TRBD1. The CDR3 contains 17 residues. Per the germline V gene, CDR1 is SGHVS and CDR2 is FQNEAQ. J gave up 4 bases and V 3 bases, and 7 bases lay outside the gene matches. CDR3: CASSFMGQGAPYNEQFF. Written as DNA, the CDR3 is TGTGCCAGCAGCTTCATGGGACAGGGGGCCCCTTACAATGAGCAGTTCTTC.